Below are 28 T cell receptor beta chains sequenced from a single sample in a study of blood T cell repertoires in COVID-19 (dated by TCRdb to the early 2020s). Library prep was done by the immunoSEQ multiplex PCR assay. The clones in this table, taken by TCRdb from immuneACCESS, are in-frame only. Not every clone is retained; where verified, under half of the shortfall comes from an unresolved V gene, and the cause of the rest is unknown. This sample is represented by 130,000 to 150,000 clones; about 87% of them were singletons. Of the sample, 37% falls within the top ten clones. Material: peripheral blood. The receptors originated from a man aged 45-65 years who had recovered from COVID-19.

The chain uses TRBV9 and TRBJ1-2; no definite D call. CDR1 SGDLS and CDR2 YYNGEE come from the germline V gene. The CDR3 loop spans 17 amino acids. V shed 1 base and J shed 0 bases, with 16 bases lying between them. The CDR3 spells CASSVPLGLDTNYGYTF. CDR3 DNA: TGTGCCAGCAGCGTACCCCTCGGATTAGACACTAACTATGGCTACACCTTC.

The rearrangement uses TRBV11-3 and TRBJ2-3; 9 bases fit TRBD2. The CDR3 sequence is 16 residues long. V lost 2 bases, J lost 2 bases, and 5 bases stayed unmatched. Looked up from germline, CDR1 is SGHNT and CDR2 is YENEEA. CDR3 loop: CASSLYGGGATDTQYF. DNA of the CDR3: TGTGCCAGCAGCTTATACGGCGGGGGGGCCACAGATACGCAGTATTTT.

The rearrangement joins TRBV6-5 to TRBJ2-7; the match to TRBD1 covers 11 bases. Per germline, CDR1 MNHEY and CDR2 SVGAGI. This CDR3 is built from 13 residues. V lost 7 bases to trimming and J lost 5 bases; unmatched junction nucleotides: 4. The CDR3 region has the DNA TGTGCCAGCACAAGGGACAGGGGGGACGAGCAGTACTTC. Translation gives CASTRDRGDEQYF.

The chain uses TRBV5-1 and TRBJ1-1; 7 nucleotides match TRBD1. With V trimmed by 4 bases and J by 4 bases, 7 bases remained unmatched. CDR3 length: 14 residues. Germline CDR1 is SGHRS and CDR2 is YFSETQ. The CDR3 reads CASSAGGIVTEAFF. CDR3 nucleotide sequence: TGCGCCAGCAGCGCAGGGGGGATAGTCACTGAAGCTTTCTTT.

The gene calls are TRBV29-1 and TRBJ1-5; 8 nucleotides align to TRBD1. This CDR3 comprises 13 residues. The germline V gene has CDR1 SQVTM and CDR2 ANQGSEA. V gave up 5 bases and J gave up 4 bases; unmatched junction bases: 4. The CDR3 region is CSVCRDRNQPQHF. The CDR3 bases are TGCAGCGTTTGCCGGGACAGGAATCAGCCCCAGCATTTT.

The gene calls are TRBV7-2 and TRBJ1-5, with 8 positions matching TRBD1. The CDR3 contains 15 residues. J was trimmed by 7 bases and V by 3 bases; bases with no gene match: 8. Germline CDR1 is SGHTA and CDR2 is FQGNSA. The CDR3 region is CASSLDRAAEQPQHF. Written as DNA, the CDR3 is TGTGCCAGCAGCTTGGACAGGGCTGCCGAACAGCCCCAGCATTTT. The full variable domain, in which reference TRBV7-2 and TRBJ1-5 provide the parts outside the CDR3, is GAGVSQSPSNKVTEKGKDVELRCDPISGHTALYWYRQSLGQGLEFLIYFQGNSAPDKSGLPSDRFSAERTGGSVSTLTIQRTQQEDSAVYLCASSLDRAAEQPQHFGDGTRLSIL.

This clone came up once. This sequence joins TRBV11-2 and TRBJ2-2, with unresolved D. Germline CDR1 SGHAT, CDR2 FQNNGV. This CDR3 spans 15 amino acids. V was clipped by 2 bases and J by 2 bases, with 9 bases between them. The CDR3 here is CASSLLATNTGELFF. The CDR3 bases are TGTGCCAGCAGCTTATTAGCTACAAACACCGGGGAGCTGTTTTTT.

The chain joins TRBV10-3 to TRBJ2-3; 8 nucleotides line up with TRBD1. With V trimmed by 4 bases and J by 2 bases, 11 bases remained unmatched. Germline CDR1 and CDR2: ENHRY and SYGVKD. The length of the CDR3 is 17 residues. The CDR3 DNA reads as TGTGCCATCAGTGGGCCCCCTCAGGGGGCGAACACAGATACGCAGTATTTT. This sequence encodes CAISGPPQGANTDTQYF.

The chain links TRBV4-3 to TRBJ1-5; 9 bases fit TRBD1. This CDR3 has 20 amino acids. V was pared by 0 bases and J by 0 bases, with 12 bases of the junction left unmatched. Germline V gene data show CDR1 as LGHNA and CDR2 as YSLEER. The CDR3 bases are TGCGCCAGCAGCCAAGACTCCGGACAGGGGCTAAAATATAGCAATCAGCCCCAGCATTTT. Translated: CASSQDSGQGLKYSNQPQHF.

V and J are TRBV10-3 and TRBJ2-1, with 11 bases that match TRBD2. CDR1 is ENHRY, CDR2 SYGVKD, per germline. After removal of 4 bases from V and 0 bases from J, the junction contained 5 bases not matched to a gene. The CDR3 is made up of 17 amino acids. CDR3 sequence: CAISGGLAASSYNEQFF. CDR3 bases: TGTGCCATCAGTGGGGGACTAGCGGCGAGCTCCTACAATGAGCAGTTCTTC.

The rearrangement links TRBV2 to TRBJ2-5; 8 nucleotides align to TRBD1. Germline V gene sequence: CDR1 SNHLY, CDR2 FYNNEI. The CDR3 totals 14 residues. V dropped 4 bases and J dropped 5; count of bases not matched to a gene: 6. The CDR3 nucleotides read TGTGCCAGCAGTGCGCAGGGGGCGAGGGAGACCCAGTACTTC. Translating gives CASSAQGARETQYF.

This clone was detected only a few times. The V and J genes are TRBV5-6 and TRBJ1-2; 12 positions agree with TRBD1. V shed 4 bases and J 2 bases; nucleotides not matched to a gene: 9. This CDR3 contains 17 residues. Germline CDR1 reads SGHDT; CDR2 reads YYEEEE. This chain's CDR3 is CASSSGTGGALNYGYTF. CDR3 bases: TGTGCCAGCAGCAGCGGGACAGGGGGCGCTTTGAACTATGGCTACACCTTC. Based on the CDR3 plus reference TRBV5-6 and TRBJ1-2, the full variable domain is DAGVTQSPTHLIKTRGQQVTLRCSPKSGHDTVSWYQQALGQGPQFIFQYYEEEERQRGNFPDRFSGHQFPNYSSELNVNALLLGDSALYLCASSSGTGGALNYGYTFGSGTRLTVV.

The rearrangement uses TRBV6-4 and TRBJ1-4; 9 positions match TRBD1. Trimming removed 3 bases from V and 3 bases from J; junction bases left unmatched: 11. Germline CDR1 MRHNA, CDR2 SNTAGT. The CDR3 covers 18 residues. The CDR3 DNA reads TGTGCCAGCAGTGAAGACCCGGGACAGGGCAGATCTAATGAAAAACTGTTTTTT. As protein: CASSEDPGQGRSNEKLFF.

This rearrangement joins TRBV7-2 to TRBJ2-3, with 13 positions matching TRBD2. The CDR3 has 16 amino acids. J gave up 3 bases and V 2 bases, and 2 bases lay outside the gene matches. Germline V gene sequence: CDR1 SGHTA, CDR2 FQGNSA. This CDR3 reads CASSLRLAGGTDTQYF. The CDR3 coding sequence is TGTGCCAGCAGCTTAAGACTAGCGGGGGGAACAGATACGCAGTATTTT.

The chain joins TRBV6-5 to TRBJ1-1; 8 bases are shared with TRBD1. Unmatched junction bases numbered 4, after V lost 6 bases and J lost 10 bases. Germline V gene sequence: CDR1 MNHEY, CDR2 SVGAGI. The CDR3 runs 11 residues. For the CDR3, the DNA is TGTGCCAGCAGCAGACAGGGGACAGCTTTCTTT. Translating gives CASSRQGTAFF.

This chain uses TRBV12-3 or TRBV12-4 with TRBJ2-5; possibly TRBD1 for D (6 bases). The CDR3 loop spans 13 amino acids. The V end was cut by 3 bases, the J end by 5 bases, with 10 bases between. The CDR3 is CASSFGQIETQYF. As DNA, the CDR3 is TGTGCCAGCAGTTTCGGACAGATCGAGACCCAGTACTTC.

This rearrangement joins TRBV9 to TRBJ2-3; D might be TRBD2 (6 bases). Trimming removed 1 base at V and 0 bases at J, with 9 bases between. The length of the CDR3 is 15 residues. The V gene's germline CDR1 is SGDLS and CDR2 YYNGEE. The CDR3 sequence is CASSVTGVSTDTQYF. In DNA, the CDR3 is TGTGCCAGCAGCGTAACGGGGGTTAGCACAGATACGCAGTATTTT.

The gene calls are TRBV29-1 and TRBJ2-7, with TRBD1 identical over 8 bases. Germline CDR1 and CDR2: SQVTM and ANQGSEA. J was trimmed by 6 bases and V by 5 bases; bases with no gene match: 6. The CDR3 is 12 amino acids. The CDR3 nucleotides are TGCAGCGTTCCCGGGACAGGAATCGAGCAGTACTTC. Its protein product is CSVPGTGIEQYF.

The rearrangement links TRBV30 to TRBJ1-5; 8 bases line up with TRBD1. Germline-derived CDR1 and CDR2 are GTSNPN and SVGIG (reference sequence). V shed 3 bases, J shed 7 bases, and the junction held 5 bases outside the gene matches. This CDR3 contains 13 residues. The CDR3 DNA is TGTGCCTGGAGGCAGGGGGCTCGGCAGCCCCAGCATTTT. As protein: CAWRQGARQPQHF.

This clone has only a few counts. V and J are TRBV9 and TRBJ2-3, with D tentatively TRBD1 (6 bases). Germline loops: CDR1 SGDLS, CDR2 YYNGEE. Trimming pared 0 bases from V and 3 bases from J, leaving 8 bases between. This CDR3 is 14 amino acids long. CDR3 sequence reads: CASSVVQGTDTQYF. Written as DNA, the CDR3 is TGTGCCAGCAGCGTAGTACAGGGTACAGATACGCAGTATTTT.

This sequence joins TRBV29-1 and TRBJ2-7; TRBD2 matches 8 bases. With 6 bases clipped from V and 4 bases from J, the junction kept 11 bases outside the gene matches. Germline V lookup: CDR1 SQVTM, CDR2 ANQGSEA. The CDR3 consists of 14 residues. CDR3 amino acids: CSVKQAGDRYEQYF. The CDR3 bases are TGCAGCGTGAAACAAGCGGGGGATAGATACGAGCAGTACTTC.

The chain joins TRBV5-4 to TRBJ2-5; 10 positions match TRBD1. V gave up 3 bases and J gave up 5 bases; unmatched junction bases: 10. CDR3 length: 16 residues. Germline CDR1 and CDR2: SGHNT and YYREEE (reference sequence). The CDR3 coding sequence is TGTGCCAGCAGCTCGAACGGCCGGGGACAGGGGGAGACCCAGTACTTC. Translating gives CASSSNGRGQGETQYF.

The chain employs TRBV9 and TRBJ2-1, with 7 nucleotides matching TRBD2. CDR1 and CDR2 (germline): SGDLS, YYNGEE. CDR3 length: 16 residues. The V and J ends lost 1 base and 6 bases, in that order; junction bases with no gene match: 10. The CDR3 region is CASSVKARGGGNEQFF. DNA for the CDR3: TGTGCCAGCAGCGTAAAGGCCCGTGGCGGGGGCAATGAGCAGTTCTTC.

The rearrangement links TRBV12-5 to TRBJ2-3; a possible D gene is TRBD2 (6 bases). Deletions cut 3 bases from V and 3 bases from J, with 16 bases between. The CDR3 covers 16 residues. The V gene's germline CDR1 is LGHNT and CDR2 FRNRAP. The DNA for the CDR3 is TGTGCTAGTGGTTTCGCCTGGGGGGATTTTACAGATACGCAGTATTTT. The encoded protein is CASGFAWGDFTDTQYF.

V is TRBV11-2 and J is TRBJ2-7; D is perhaps TRBD1 (5 bases). V was shortened by 1 base and J by 6 bases, with 16 bases between the two germline ends. CDR1 is SGHAT, CDR2 FQNNGV, per germline. The CDR3 loop spans 15 amino acids. The CDR3: CASSLAIRRGSEQYF. CDR3 DNA sequence: TGTGCCAGCAGCTTAGCCATCAGAAGGGGCTCCGAGCAGTACTTC.

This clone has just one count. The V call is TRBV5-5, the J call TRBJ2-7; D is uncertain. The CDR3 covers 14 residues. The germline V gene encodes CDR1 SGHKS and CDR2 YYEKEE (reference sequence). With 1 base removed from V and 6 bases from J, the gap between germline ends came to 14 bases. Here the CDR3 DNA reads TGTGCCAGCAGCTTGAACTGGAGTCCCTCCGAGCAGTACTTC. This gives the protein CASSLNWSPSEQYF.

This clone was detected only a few times. The J gene is TRBJ1-6, the V gene TRBV5-6, with 7 bases identical to TRBD1. The CDR3 is 17 residues long. V shed 1 base, J shed 1 base, and the junction held 5 bases outside the gene matches. Germline V lookup: CDR1 SGHDT, CDR2 YYEEEE. CDR3 sequence: CASSLFAGGSYNSPLHF. The DNA of the CDR3 is TGTGCCAGCAGCTTGTTCGCAGGGGGGTCCTATAATTCACCCCTCCACTTT.

This rearrangement joins TRBV7-9 to TRBJ2-7, with TRBD2 identical over 8 bases. CDR3 size: 17 residues. V gave up 4 bases and J gave up 2 bases; unmatched junction bases: 13. The germline CDR1 and CDR2 sequences are SEHNR and FQNEAQ (reference sequence). The CDR3 region has the DNA TGTGCCAGCAGCTCGCCCCCGGATGGGCGGGGGGCCTACGAGCAGTACTTC. Protein product: CASSSPPDGRGAYEQYF.